The clone carrying this TCR beta chain showed up many times. Its antigen remains unknown. Trimming removed 6 bases from V and 10 bases from J; junction bases left unmatched: 10. This CDR3 has 13 amino acids. The data were obtained in a study of T cell repertoires in cytomegalovirus infection. At the level of the study: Selection of CMV epitopes for the study included recently identified HLA-C-restricted and well-studied HLA-B-restricted ones. Signatures in public TCR beta sequences pointed to both CMV infection and matching HLA type.

Overall study findings and caveats: HLA-C-restricted CMV-specific TCR beta clonotypes prevailed in the ex vivo response.

TCRdb re-called the reads with MiXCR, one entry per CDR3 protein. The repertoire has some 100,000 distinct CDR3 sequences, around 30% of them found once; the top ten carry roughly 81%. The input for sequencing was CD8+ T cells from cultured PBMCs, taken from culture after CMV antigen stimulation. This clonotype was sampled from a human donor in good health (CMV status not recorded). Some clones in this sample may be carry-over from other donors' samples. The V and J genes are TRBV12-3 or TRBV12-4 and TRBJ2-3, with 7 bases fitting TRBD1. The CDR3 sequence: CASSGRGLGPQYF. In nucleotides, the CDR3 is TGTGCCAGCAGCGGAAGGGGGCTGGGGCCGCAGTATTTT.